This T cell receptor beta chain was sequenced during a study of neurological immune-mediated disorders. Worth noting for this clonotype: The antigen is not known. Given a much more abundant clone one base away, this may be a read error.

Stated time point: longitudinal time-point 3. 2 million unsorted PBMCs were stored in RNAlater at -80 °C before RNA extraction. TCRdb used MiXCR to reprocess the 5' RACE reads, holding one entry per CDR3 protein. The data hold more than 100,000 distinct CDR3 sequences, with 10% to 11% observed a single time. Regarding the study as a whole: Private repertoires in all groups were suggested by the finding that expanded clones across subjects shared no CDR3 amino acid sequences.

The clonotype comes from a female donor with HTLV-1-associated myelopathy (HAM/TSP). Material for sequencing was PBMCs.

The CDR3 is CASSLGQKTVELFF. In DNA form, the CDR3 reads TGCGCCAGCAGCTTGGGACAGAAGACCGTGGAGCTGTTTTTT. The rearrangement joins TRBV5-1 to TRBJ2-2, with D tentatively TRBD1 (5 bases). CDR1 is SGHRS, CDR2 YFSETQ, per germline. CDR3 size: 14 residues. The full variable domain, in which reference TRBV5-1 and TRBJ2-2 provide the parts outside the CDR3, is KAGVTQTPRYLIKTRGQQVTLSCSPISGHRSVSWYQQTPGQGLQFLFEYFSETQRNKGNFPGRFSGRQFSNSRSEMNVSTLELGDSALYLCASSLGQKTVELFFGEGSRLTVL.